The sequence of this T cell receptor beta chain was determined in a study of CD8 T cells in ankylosing spondylitis. A word on this clonotype: Its antigen is still unknown.

CDR3 size: 14 residues. V shed 3 bases and J shed 1 base, with 10 bases lying between them. Germline CDR1 is SGHNT and CDR2 is YYREEE (reference sequence). Study-wide points: Reports say disease-linked clones showed up significantly more in matched ankylosing spondylitis synovial fluid. Clones linked to disease, bearing a CD8+ phenotype, were relatively rare in peripheral blood.

A quantitative 5'-RACE method, one with molecular barcodes, was used to make TCR beta libraries. Each CDR3 protein is one row after TCRdb ran MiXCR on the 5' RACE reads. The table shows about 340,000 distinct CDR3 sequences, with roughly 15% occurring only once. The clonotype comes from a male donor with ankylosing spondylitis or in good health (not recorded which). The material sequenced was blood, either unsorted or a sorted T cell fraction (not recorded which). The rearrangement joins TRBV5-4 to TRBJ2-5; TRBD1 or TRBD2 may be the D gene (5 bases each). The CDR3 DNA is TGTGCCAGCAGCTCCCGGGACGGCCAAGAGACCCAGTACTTC. It codes for CASSSRDGQETQYF.